Sequencing of this T cell receptor beta chain was carried out in a study of cytomegalovirus exposure and HLA in healthy donors. A multiplex PCR was run with 60 Vbeta primers and 13 Jbeta primers. The table came from immunoSEQ multiplex PCR; TCRdb's copy has only in-frame clones and leaves some out. The sample holds around 110,000 clones, around 76% seen once. The CDR3 runs to 14 residues. Trimming cost V 3 bases and J 3 bases, with 12 bases left between them. Germline V gene lookup returns CDR1 SGHAT and CDR2 FQNNGV. Input material: PBMCs. This clonotype was sampled from a woman in her fifties or sixties in good health and CMV-seropositive. The chain carries TRBV11-2 and TRBJ2-7; possibly TRBD2 for D (7 bases). The CDR3 DNA reads TGTGCCAGCAGCTTGGGAGGGGGGAACTACGAGCAGTACTTC. It specifies CASSLGGGNYEQYF.